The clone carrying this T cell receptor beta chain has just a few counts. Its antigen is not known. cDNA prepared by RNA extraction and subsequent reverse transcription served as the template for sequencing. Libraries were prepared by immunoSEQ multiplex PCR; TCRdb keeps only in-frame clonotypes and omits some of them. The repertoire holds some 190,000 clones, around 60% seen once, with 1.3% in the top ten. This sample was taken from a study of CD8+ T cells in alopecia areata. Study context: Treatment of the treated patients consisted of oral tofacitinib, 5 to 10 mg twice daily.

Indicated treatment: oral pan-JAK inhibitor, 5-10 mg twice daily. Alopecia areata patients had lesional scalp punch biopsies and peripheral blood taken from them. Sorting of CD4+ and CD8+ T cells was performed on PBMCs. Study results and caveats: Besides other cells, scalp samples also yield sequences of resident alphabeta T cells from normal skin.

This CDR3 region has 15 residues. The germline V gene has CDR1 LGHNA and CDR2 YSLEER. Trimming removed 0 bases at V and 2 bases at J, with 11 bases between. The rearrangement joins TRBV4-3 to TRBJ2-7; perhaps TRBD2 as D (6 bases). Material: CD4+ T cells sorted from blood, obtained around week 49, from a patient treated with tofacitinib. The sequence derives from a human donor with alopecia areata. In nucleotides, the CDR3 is TGCGCCAGCAGCCAAGAAGGAGGGTTCGCCTACGAGCAGTACTTC. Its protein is CASSQEGGFAYEQYF.